By share, the clone carrying this TCR beta chain ranks as medium-sized. Its cognate antigen is unknown. This entry is derived from a study of T cells in localized non-small cell lung cancer. Using immunoSEQ multiplex PCR, the repertoire was profiled, and TCRdb retains in-frame clones only, with some absent. The sample contains over a thousand clones, 20% to 25% of which appear only once. CDR3 length equals 15 residues. The germline CDR1 and CDR2 sequences are SGDLS and YYNGEE. The germline V and J ends were trimmed by 7 bases and 6 bases, with 22 bases remaining between them. Findings and caveats of the study: Adjacent uninvolved lung tissue had the highest T cell clonality, exceeding tumor. Within adjacent lung there appeared a median approximately 60 of the top 100 tumor clones.

The origin of this receptor is a man aged 35 to 69 with stage III lung adenocarcinoma. This specimen consisted of normal lung tissue next to the tumor, obtained before any cancer treatment. This rearrangement joins TRBV9 to TRBJ1-2; tentatively, D is TRBD1 (6 bases). CDR3 protein: CASRPRDTSRDGYTF. The CDR3 DNA reads TGTGCCAGCCGACCCCGGGACACCTCAAGGGATGGCTACACCTTC.